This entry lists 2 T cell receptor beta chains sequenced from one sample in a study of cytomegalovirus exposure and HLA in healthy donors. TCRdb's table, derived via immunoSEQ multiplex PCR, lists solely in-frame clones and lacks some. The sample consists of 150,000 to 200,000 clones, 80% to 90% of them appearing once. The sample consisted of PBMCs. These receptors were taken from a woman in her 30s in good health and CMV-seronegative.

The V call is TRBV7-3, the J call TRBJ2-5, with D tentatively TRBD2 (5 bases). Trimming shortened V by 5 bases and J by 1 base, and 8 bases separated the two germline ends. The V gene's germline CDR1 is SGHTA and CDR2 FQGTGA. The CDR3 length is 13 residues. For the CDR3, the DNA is TGTGCCAGCAGCGTGGACTTCCAAGAGACCCAGTACTTC. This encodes CASSVDFQETQYF.

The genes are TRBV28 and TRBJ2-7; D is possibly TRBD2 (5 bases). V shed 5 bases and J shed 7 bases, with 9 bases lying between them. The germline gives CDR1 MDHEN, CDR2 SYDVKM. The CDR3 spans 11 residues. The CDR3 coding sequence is TGTGCCAGCAGTCTTGAGCGGGAGCAGTACTTC. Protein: CASSLEREQYF.